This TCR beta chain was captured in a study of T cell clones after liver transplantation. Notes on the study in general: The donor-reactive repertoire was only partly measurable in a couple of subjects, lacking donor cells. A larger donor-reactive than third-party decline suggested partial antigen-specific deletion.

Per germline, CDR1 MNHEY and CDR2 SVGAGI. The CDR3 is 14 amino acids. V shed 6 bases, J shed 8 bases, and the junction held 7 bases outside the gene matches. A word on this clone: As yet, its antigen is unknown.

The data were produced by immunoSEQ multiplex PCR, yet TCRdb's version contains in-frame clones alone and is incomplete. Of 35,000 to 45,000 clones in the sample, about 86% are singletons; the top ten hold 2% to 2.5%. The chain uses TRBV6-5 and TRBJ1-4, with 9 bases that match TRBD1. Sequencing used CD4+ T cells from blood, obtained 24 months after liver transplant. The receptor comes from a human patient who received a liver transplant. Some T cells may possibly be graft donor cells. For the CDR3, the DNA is TGTGCCAGCAGCGTACAGGGGGCAGGGGAAAAACTGTTTTTT. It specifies CASSVQGAGEKLFF.